The TCR beta chain under discussion was sequenced for a study of blood T cell repertoires in COVID-19. Original processing methods: Scientists estimated how many nucleated cells there were by amplifying reference gene primers. Clones were read by immunoSEQ multiplex PCR, and TCRdb kept only the in-frame ones, dropping some. The V and J calls and clone size come from that table; D and trimming were worked out from the DNA. There are roughly 440,000 clones in the sample; around 88% occur only once, and roughly 12% lies in the top ten. Per the germline V gene, CDR1 is SGHDT and CDR2 is YYEEEE. V lost 4 bases, J lost 5 bases, and 8 bases lay in between. The CDR3 runs to 12 residues.

Sequenced material: peripheral blood. This TCR was sampled from a woman aged 50 to 65 with COVID-19, enrolled during active disease. V and J are TRBV5-6 and TRBJ2-3; weak D call: TRBD2 (6 bases). The CDR3 loop reads CASSPGGDTQYF. DNA for the CDR3: TGTGCCAGCAGCCCCGGGGGAGATACGCAGTATTTT. Drawing the rest from reference TRBV5-6 and TRBJ2-3, the complete variable domain is DAGVTQSPTHLIKTRGQQVTLRCSPKSGHDTVSWYQQALGQGPQFIFQYYEEEERQRGNFPDRFSGHQFPNYSSELNVNALLLGDSALYLCASSPGGDTQYFGPGTRLTVL.